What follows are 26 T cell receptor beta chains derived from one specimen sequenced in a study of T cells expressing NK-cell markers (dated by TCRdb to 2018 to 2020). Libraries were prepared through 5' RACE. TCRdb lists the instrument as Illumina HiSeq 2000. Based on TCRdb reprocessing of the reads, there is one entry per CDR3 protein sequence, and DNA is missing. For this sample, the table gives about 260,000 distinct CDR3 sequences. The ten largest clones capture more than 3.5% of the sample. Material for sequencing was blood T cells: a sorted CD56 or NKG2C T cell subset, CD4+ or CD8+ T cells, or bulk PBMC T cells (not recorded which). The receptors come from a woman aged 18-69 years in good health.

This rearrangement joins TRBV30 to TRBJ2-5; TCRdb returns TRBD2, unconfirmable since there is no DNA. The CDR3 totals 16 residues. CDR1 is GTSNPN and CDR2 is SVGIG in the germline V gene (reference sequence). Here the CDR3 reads CAWSGTSGRLQETQYF.

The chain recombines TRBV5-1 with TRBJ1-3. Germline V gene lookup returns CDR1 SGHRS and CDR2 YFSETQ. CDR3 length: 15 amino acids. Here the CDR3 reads CASSLEGGSGNTIYF.

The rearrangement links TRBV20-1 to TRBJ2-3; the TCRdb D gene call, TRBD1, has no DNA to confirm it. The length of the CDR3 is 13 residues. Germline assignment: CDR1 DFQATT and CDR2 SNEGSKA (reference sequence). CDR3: CSAPGPSTDTQYF.

This CDR3 reads CASSQDRDSRFNQPQHF. This chain uses TRBV4-3 with TRBJ1-5; the D gene TCRdb calls, TRBD1, cannot be checked with no DNA. The CDR3 consists of 17 residues. From germline, CDR1 is LGHNA and CDR2 YSLEER.

CDR3 loop: CASSGTNQETQYF. J is TRBJ2-5 and V is TRBV5-1; lacking DNA, the TRBD1 call made by TCRdb goes unchecked. In germline, CDR1 is SGHRS, CDR2 YFSETQ. The CDR3 length is 13 residues.

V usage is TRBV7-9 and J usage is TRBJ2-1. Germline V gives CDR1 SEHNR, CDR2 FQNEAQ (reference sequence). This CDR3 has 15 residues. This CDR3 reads CASSLEQVSYNEQFF.

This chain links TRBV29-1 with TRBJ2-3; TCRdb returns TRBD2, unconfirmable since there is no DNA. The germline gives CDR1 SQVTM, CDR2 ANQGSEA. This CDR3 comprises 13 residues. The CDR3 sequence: CSGGPGLTDTQYF.

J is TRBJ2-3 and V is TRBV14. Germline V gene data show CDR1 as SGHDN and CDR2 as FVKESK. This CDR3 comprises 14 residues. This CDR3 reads CASSPDSGADTQYF.

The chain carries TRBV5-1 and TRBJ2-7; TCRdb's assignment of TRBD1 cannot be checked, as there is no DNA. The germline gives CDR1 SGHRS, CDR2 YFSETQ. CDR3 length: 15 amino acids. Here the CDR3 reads CASSFSRGRSYEQYF.

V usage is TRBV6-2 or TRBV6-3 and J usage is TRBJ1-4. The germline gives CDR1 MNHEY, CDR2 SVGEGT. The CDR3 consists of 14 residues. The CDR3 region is CASSSTWKDEKLFF.

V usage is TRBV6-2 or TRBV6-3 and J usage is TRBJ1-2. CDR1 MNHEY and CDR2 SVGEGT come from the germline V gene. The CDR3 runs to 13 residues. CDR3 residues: CASTRTDNYGYTF.

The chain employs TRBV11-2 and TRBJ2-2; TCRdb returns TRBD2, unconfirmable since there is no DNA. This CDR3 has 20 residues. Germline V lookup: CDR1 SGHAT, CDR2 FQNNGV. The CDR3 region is CASSLPPGLAGGVRTGELFF.

The CDR3 is CASSATGDQATQYF. This rearrangement joins TRBV19 to TRBJ2-5; checking the TCRdb D call of TRBD1 is not possible without DNA. The germline gives CDR1 LNHDA, CDR2 SQIVND (reference sequence). CDR3 size: 14 residues. Looking up the rest from reference TRBV19 and TRBJ2-5 gives the full variable domain: DGGITQSPKYLFRKEGQNVTLSCEQNLNHDAMYWYRQDPGQGLRLIYYSQIVNDFQKGDIAEGYSVSREKKESFPLTVTSAQKNPTAFYLCASSATGDQATQYFGPGTRLLVL.

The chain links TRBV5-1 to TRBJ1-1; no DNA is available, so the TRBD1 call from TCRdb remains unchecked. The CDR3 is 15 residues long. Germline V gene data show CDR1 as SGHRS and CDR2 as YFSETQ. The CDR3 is CASSLPSPGGTEAFF. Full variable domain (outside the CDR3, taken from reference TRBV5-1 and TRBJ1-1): KAGVTQTPRYLIKTRGQQVTLSCSPISGHRSVSWYQQTPGQGLQFLFEYFSETQRNKGNFPGRFSGRQFSNSRSEMNVSTLELGDSALYLCASSLPSPGGTEAFFGQGTRLTVV.

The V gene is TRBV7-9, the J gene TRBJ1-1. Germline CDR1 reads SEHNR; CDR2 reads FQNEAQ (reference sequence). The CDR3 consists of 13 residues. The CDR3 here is CASSPTANTEAFF.

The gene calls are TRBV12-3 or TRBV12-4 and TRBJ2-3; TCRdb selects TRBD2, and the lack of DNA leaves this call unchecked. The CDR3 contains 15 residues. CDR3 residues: CASRKAGGPPDTQYF.

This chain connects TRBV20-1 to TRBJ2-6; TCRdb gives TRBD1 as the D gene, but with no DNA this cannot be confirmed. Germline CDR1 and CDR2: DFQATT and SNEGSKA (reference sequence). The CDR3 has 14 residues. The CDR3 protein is CSAPDRAGANVLTF.

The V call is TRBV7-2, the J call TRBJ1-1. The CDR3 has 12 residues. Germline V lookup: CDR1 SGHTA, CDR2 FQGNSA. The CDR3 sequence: CASIRLNTEAFF.

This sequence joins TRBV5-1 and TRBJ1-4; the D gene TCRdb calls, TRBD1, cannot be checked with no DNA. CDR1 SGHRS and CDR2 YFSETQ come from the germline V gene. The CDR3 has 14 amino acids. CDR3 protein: CASSTGQGNEKLFF.

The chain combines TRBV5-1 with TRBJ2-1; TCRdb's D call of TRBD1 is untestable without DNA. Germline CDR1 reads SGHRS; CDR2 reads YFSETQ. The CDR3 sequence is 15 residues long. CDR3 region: CASSLIGQGIHEQFF.

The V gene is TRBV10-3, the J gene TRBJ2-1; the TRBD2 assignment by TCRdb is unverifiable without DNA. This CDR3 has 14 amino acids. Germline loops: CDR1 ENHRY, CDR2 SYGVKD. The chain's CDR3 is CAISQELAGNEQFF.

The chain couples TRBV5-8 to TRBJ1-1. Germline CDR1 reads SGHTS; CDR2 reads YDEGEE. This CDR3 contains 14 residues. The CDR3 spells CASSLLRGSTEAFF. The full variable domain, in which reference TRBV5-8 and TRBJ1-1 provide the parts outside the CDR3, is EAGVTQSPTHLIKTRGQQATLRCSPISGHTSVYWYQQALGLGLQFLLWYDEGEERNRGNFPPRFSGRQFPNYSSELNVNALELEDSALYLCASSLLRGSTEAFFGQGTRLTVV.

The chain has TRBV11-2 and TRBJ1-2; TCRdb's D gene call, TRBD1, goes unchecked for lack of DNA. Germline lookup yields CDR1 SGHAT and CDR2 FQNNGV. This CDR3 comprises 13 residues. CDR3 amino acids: CASSRMEGDGYTF.

CDR3 region: CASSRTGQNQPQHF. The chain is built from TRBV9 and TRBJ1-5; TCRdb picks TRBD1, but there is no DNA to check that call. This CDR3 comprises 14 residues. The germline CDR1 and CDR2 sequences are SGDLS and YYNGEE.

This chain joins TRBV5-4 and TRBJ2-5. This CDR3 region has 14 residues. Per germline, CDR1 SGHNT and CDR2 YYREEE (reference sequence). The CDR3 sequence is CASSLAARQETQYF.

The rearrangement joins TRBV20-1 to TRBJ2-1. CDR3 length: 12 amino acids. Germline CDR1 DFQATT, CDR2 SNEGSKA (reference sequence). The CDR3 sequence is CSAGRTSSEQFF.